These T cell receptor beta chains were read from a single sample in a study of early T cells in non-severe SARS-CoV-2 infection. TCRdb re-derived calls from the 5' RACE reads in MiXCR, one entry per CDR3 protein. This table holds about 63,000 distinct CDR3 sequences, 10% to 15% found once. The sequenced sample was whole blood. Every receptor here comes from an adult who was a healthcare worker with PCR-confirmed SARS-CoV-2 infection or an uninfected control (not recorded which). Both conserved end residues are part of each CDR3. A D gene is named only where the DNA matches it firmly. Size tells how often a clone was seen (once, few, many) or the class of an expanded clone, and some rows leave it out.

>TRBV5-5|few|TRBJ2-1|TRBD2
TGTGCCAGCAGCCCAACACTAGCGGGGGGCTACAATGAGCAGTTCTTC
CASSPTLAGGYNEQFF
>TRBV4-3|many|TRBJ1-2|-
TGCGCCAGCAGCCAAACCATCAGGGGCCACTATGGCTACACCTTC
CASSQTIRGHYGYTF
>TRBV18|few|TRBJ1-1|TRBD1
TGTGCCAGCTCCCCCCCGTCAGGACAGGGGGTTATCGAAGCTTTCTTT
CASSPPSGQGVIEAFF
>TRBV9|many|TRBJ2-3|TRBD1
TGTGCCAGCAGCCCACCGGGACAGGGCACAGATACGCAGTATTTT
CASSPPGQGTDTQYF
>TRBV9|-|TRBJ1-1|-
TGTGCCAGCAGTAGAGGCCAGGGAAGTTTGAACACTGAAGCTTTCTTT
CASSRGQGSLNTEAFF
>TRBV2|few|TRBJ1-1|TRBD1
TGTGCCAGCAGAGATCGGCAGGGGGGGGATGAAGCTTTCTTT
CASRDRQGGDEAFF
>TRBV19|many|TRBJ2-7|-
TGTGCCAGTAGTGAAGGGCCCTACGAGCAGTACTTC
CASSEGPYEQYF
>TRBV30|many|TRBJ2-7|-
TGTGCCTGGAGTGTAAGACGCTACGAGCAGTACTTC
CAWSVRRYEQYF
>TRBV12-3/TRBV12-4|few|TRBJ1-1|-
TGTGCCAGCAGTTTTCACGTTACTGAAGCTTTCTTT
CASSFHVTEAFF
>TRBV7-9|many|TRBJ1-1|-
TGTGCCAGCAGTCGTACCCCAGGGGAACCTTTCTTT
CASSRTPGEPFF
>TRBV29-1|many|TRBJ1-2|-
TGCAGCGTTGGTGAGGGGAGTCAGAACTATGGCTACACCTTC
CSVGEGSQNYGYTF
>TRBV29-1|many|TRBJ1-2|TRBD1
TGCAGCGTAGGAGATCAGGACAGGGATTTTGGCTACACCTTC
CSVGDQDRDFGYTF
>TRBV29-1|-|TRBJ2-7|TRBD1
TGCAGCGTTGAAGATGGGGACAGGCCCCACGAGCAGTACTTC
CSVEDGDRPHEQYF
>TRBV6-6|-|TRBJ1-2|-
TGTGCCAGCAGTTACTCGTCAGACAAATATGGCTACACCTTC
CASSYSSDKYGYTF
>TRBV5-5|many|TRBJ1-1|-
TGTGCCAGCAGCTTGGTTATGAACACTGAAGCTTTCTTT
CASSLVMNTEAFF
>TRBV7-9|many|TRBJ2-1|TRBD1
TGTGCCAGCAGCTTAGCGCCACCCTGGACAGGCATCAACAATGAGCAGTTCTTC
CASSLAPPWTGINNEQFF
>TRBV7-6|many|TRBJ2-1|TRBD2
TGTGCCAGCAGCCCCCCGGGACTAGCGGGGAAATTCTTC
CASSPPGLAGKFF
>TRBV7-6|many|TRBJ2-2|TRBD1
TGTGCCAGCAGCCCCGGACAGGGGCGGCCCGGGGAGCTGTTTTTT
CASSPGQGRPGELFF
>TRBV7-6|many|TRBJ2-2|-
TGTGCCAGCAGCTTAGGGGGTACCGGGGAGCTGTTTTTT
CASSLGGTGELFF
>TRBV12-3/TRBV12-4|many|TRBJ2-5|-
TGTGCCAGCAGTTTAAATGGGGAGACCCAGTACTTC
CASSLNGETQYF
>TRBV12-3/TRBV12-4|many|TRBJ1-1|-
TGTGCCAGCAGCACGACAGTTGGAGCTTTCTTT
CASSTTVGAFF
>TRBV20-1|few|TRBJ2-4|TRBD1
TGCAGTGCTAGACCCCCCGGACAGGGGACCAAAAACATTCAGTACTTC
CSARPPGQGTKNIQYF
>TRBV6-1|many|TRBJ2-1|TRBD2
TGTGCCAGCAGTGAAATTTCTAGCGGGGGGATCAGCTCCTACAATGAGCAGTTCTTC
CASSEISSGGISSYNEQFF
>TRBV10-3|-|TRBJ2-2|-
TGTGCCATCAGTGAGTTTGGGACACTTACCACCGGGGAGCTGTTTTTT
CAISEFGTLTTGELFF
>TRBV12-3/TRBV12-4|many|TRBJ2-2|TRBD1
TGTGCCAGCAGTCCAGGGGGCTGGCGGGAGCTGTTTTTT
CASSPGGWRELFF
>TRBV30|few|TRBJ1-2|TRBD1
TGTGCCTGGAGGGCCTCCCGGGACAGCTATGGCTACACCTTC
CAWRASRDSYGYTF
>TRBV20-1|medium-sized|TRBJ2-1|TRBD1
TGCAGTGCTAGAGATCTAACAGGGGGCTTGTATGAGCAGTTCTTC
CSARDLTGGLYEQFF
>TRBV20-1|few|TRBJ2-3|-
TGCAGTGCCCGGCGGCCTTTAACTAACCCAGATACGCAGTATTTT
CSARRPLTNPDTQYF
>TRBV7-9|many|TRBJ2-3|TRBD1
TGTGCCAGCAGCTTAGCTGGGATTCCGGACAGGGAGTATTTT
CASSLAGIPDREYF
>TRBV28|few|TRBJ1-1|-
TGTGCCAGCAGTTGGCAAGGGAACACTGAAGCTTTCTTT
CASSWQGNTEAFF
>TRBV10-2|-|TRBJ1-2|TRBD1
TGCGCCAGCAGTGAGTCGACAGGGGTCTATGGCTACACCTTC
CASSESTGVYGYTF
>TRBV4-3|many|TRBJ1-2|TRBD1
TGCGCCAGCAGCCGGGGGACAGGGGGTAACTATGGCTACACCTTC
CASSRGTGGNYGYTF
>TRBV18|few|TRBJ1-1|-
TGTGCCAGCTCACCCCCGACCGGACAATACACTGAAGCTTTCTTT
CASSPPTGQYTEAFF
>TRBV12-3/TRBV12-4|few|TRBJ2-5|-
TGTGCCAGCAGGGCTCGCTTCCGGAACCAAGAGACCCAGTACTTC
CASRARFRNQETQYF
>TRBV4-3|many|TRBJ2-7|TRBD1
TGCGCCAGCTCCTGGACAGGGGGCGGCGAGCAGTACTTC
CASSWTGGGEQYF
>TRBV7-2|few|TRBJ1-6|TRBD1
TGTGCCAGCAGCTCACAGGGGGAATGGTCACCCCTCCACTTT
CASSSQGEWSPLHF
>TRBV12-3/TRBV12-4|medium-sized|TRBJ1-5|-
TGTGCCAGCAGTTTAGGGGGGCTGGCGGATCAGCCCCAGCATTTT
CASSLGGLADQPQHF
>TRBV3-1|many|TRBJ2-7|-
TGTGCCAGCAGCCAAGGTCGGACGGCCTCCTACGAGCAGTACTTC
CASSQGRTASYEQYF
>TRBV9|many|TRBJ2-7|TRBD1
TGTGCCAGCAGCGTAGGGGACAGCCGCTACGAGCAGTACTTC
CASSVGDSRYEQYF
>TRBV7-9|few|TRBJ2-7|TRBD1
TGTGCCAGCAGCTTGGGGGACAGAGATTACGAGCAGTACTTC
CASSLGDRDYEQYF
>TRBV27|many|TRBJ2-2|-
TGTGCCAGCAGTTTATACGGGGGGAGACAGGGACGCACCGGGGAGCTGTTTTTT
CASSLYGGRQGRTGELFF
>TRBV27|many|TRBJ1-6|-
TGTGCCAGCAGCTCCGGTGAGGCTCCTAGCTCCTATAATTCACCCCTCCACTTT
CASSSGEAPSSYNSPLHF
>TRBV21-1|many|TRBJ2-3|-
TGTGCCAGCAGCAAAGCGCCGGCGAACAGGCGACACCGCACAGATACGCAGTATTTT
CASSKAPANRRHRTDTQYF
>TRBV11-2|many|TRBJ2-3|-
TGTGCCAGCAGCTTACTATCGGTAGATACGCAGTATTTT
CASSLLSVDTQYF